This T cell receptor beta chain was identified in a study of blood T cell repertoires in COVID-19. Turning to the study itself: COVID-19 samples collected from the United States, Italy and Spain covered acute and convalescent phases. PBMCs, B-cell-depleted T cells, or T cells provided the cDNA or gDNA that made up the material.

V lost 7 bases and J 5 bases, leaving 11 bases between the germline ends. Germline CDR1 is LNHDA and CDR2 is SQIVND (reference sequence). This CDR3 has 12 residues. Authors' processing steps: Nucleated cell number was recorded as an estimate derived from reference gene primer amplification. Only in-frame clones appear in the TCRdb table, and some are missing; sequencing was by immunoSEQ multiplex PCR. V, J and clone size derive from that table, while D and trimming were established from the DNA sequence. Found here are over 70,000 clones, more than 80% of them singletons; the top ten hold about 19%. This clonotype was obtained from an elderly woman with acute or convalescent COVID-19. The source material was peripheral blood. The rearrangement links TRBV19 to TRBJ1-2; D uncertain. The CDR3 loop reads CASTFGGYGYTF. The DNA for the CDR3 is TGTGCCAGTACATTCGGAGGATATGGCTACACCTTC.